The T cell receptor beta chain described here comes from a study of blood T cell repertoires in COVID-19. Study summary: From the United States, Italy and Spain came samples of acute and convalescent COVID-19. T cells, B-cell-depleted T cells, or PBMCs provided the cDNA or gDNA that served as material.

In the original analysis: Reference gene primer amplification in the assay estimated nucleated cell counts. The table came from immunoSEQ multiplex PCR; TCRdb's copy has only in-frame clones and leaves some out. Clone size and the V and J calls come from that table; the DNA yielded D and trimming. The sample gives 55,000 to 70,000 clones, approximately 80% of which show up once; over 7.5% is in the top ten. Germline V lookup: CDR1 KGHSH, CDR2 LQKENI. The ends lost 2 bases at V and 5 bases at J; junction bases unmatched: 13. This CDR3 is built from 17 residues. Specimen: peripheral blood. The receptor was isolated from a woman aged 80 or over with acute or convalescent COVID-19. The genes are TRBV18 and TRBJ1-1; 8 bases fit TRBD1. The CDR3 DNA reads TGTGCCAGCTCACCAAGCCAGGGGGCGTTCGGAGGGACTGAAGCTTTCTTT. It yields the protein CASSPSQGAFGGTEAFF.